These 32 T cell receptor beta chains came from one sample sequenced in a study of T cell responses to AZD1222 COVID-19 vaccine. The repertoire was sequenced with immunoSEQ multiplex PCR; TCRdb's copy has only in-frame clones and lacks some. Among 130,000 or so clones listed, 92% were seen once. The sample in question was peripheral blood, obtained 28 days after the second AZD1222 dose. The receptors shown here come from an adult who received the AZD1222 COVID-19 vaccine.

This chain joins TRBV28 and TRBJ2-2; 8 bases match TRBD1. This CDR3 spans 16 amino acids. V gave up 5 bases and J gave up 4 bases; unmatched junction bases: 9. Germline CDR1 is MDHEN and CDR2 is SYDVKM. As DNA, the CDR3 is TGTGCCAGCAGTCCAAACGAGGACAGGGTCACCGGGGAGCTGTTTTTT. Encoded protein: CASSPNEDRVTGELFF.

This clone has more than one count but fewer than ten. This chain uses TRBV14 with TRBJ2-7, with D unclear. The germline gives CDR1 SGHDN, CDR2 FVKESK. The V end was cut by 4 bases, the J end by 6 bases, with 16 bases between. This CDR3 contains 14 residues. The CDR3 loop is CASSPRSGLGEQYF. CDR3 bases: TGTGCCAGCAGCCCCCGGTCGGGTTTGGGCGAGCAGTACTTC. The full variable domain, in which reference TRBV14 and TRBJ2-7 provide the parts outside the CDR3, is EAGVTQFPSHSVIEKGQTVTLRCDPISGHDNLYWYRRVMGKEIKFLLHFVKESKQDESGMPNNRFLAERTGGTYSTLKVQPAELEDSGVYFCASSPRSGLGEQYFGPGTRLTVT.

The chain recombines TRBV7-9 with TRBJ2-2, with D hard to call. The ends were cut back, 1 base at V and 3 bases at J, with 3 bases in the middle. The CDR3 totals 13 residues. CDR1 SEHNR and CDR2 FQNEAQ come from the germline V gene (reference sequence). The CDR3 protein is CASSLVDTGELFF. Here the CDR3 DNA reads TGTGCCAGCAGCTTAGTCGACACCGGGGAGCTGTTTTTT.

This rearrangement joins TRBV5-6 to TRBJ2-1; 11 bases line up with TRBD2. CDR3 length equals 16 residues. Trimming took 1 base from V and 3 from J; bases not matched to a gene: 3. CDR1 is SGHDT and CDR2 is YYEEEE in the germline V gene. CDR3 amino acids: CASSLTSGSIYNEQFF. The DNA for the CDR3 is TGTGCCAGCAGCTTGACTAGCGGGAGTATCTACAATGAGCAGTTCTTC.

The genes are TRBV29-1 and TRBJ1-1; D unclear. CDR1 SQVTM and CDR2 ANQGSEA come from the germline V gene. Trimming cost V 4 bases and J 3 bases, with 18 bases left between them. The CDR3 loop spans 15 amino acids. The CDR3 DNA is TGCAGCGTTGTTTCAGCCTTACGTGAGTACACTGAAGCTTTCTTT. This codes for CSVVSALREYTEAFF.

V and J are TRBV6-5 and TRBJ2-1; D is uncertain. Trimming shortened V by 8 bases and J by 2 bases, and 10 bases separated the two germline ends. In germline, CDR1 is MNHEY, CDR2 SVGAGI. There are 13 residues in the CDR3. The CDR3 sequence is CASERTAYNEQFF. CDR3 bases: TGTGCCAGCGAGCGTACTGCCTACAATGAGCAGTTCTTC.

V gene TRBV29-1 combines with J gene TRBJ1-2; tentatively, D is TRBD1 (6 bases). V was pared by 3 bases and J by 8 bases, with 10 bases between. Germline-derived CDR1 and CDR2 are SQVTM and ANQGSEA. The CDR3 has 11 residues. In DNA form, the CDR3 reads TGCAGCGTTGAGGGGGCCTACGGCTACACCTTC. Translating it yields CSVEGAYGYTF.

This chain links TRBV5-1 with TRBJ1-1, with D perhaps TRBD1 (5 bases). This CDR3 spans 12 amino acids. CDR1 and CDR2 from the germline V gene are SGHRS and YFSETQ. The V end lost 4 bases, the J end lost 13 bases, and 17 bases lay between the germline ends. CDR3 loop: CASSLNGGGGFF. Written as DNA, the CDR3 is TGCGCCAGCAGCCTTAACGGGGGAGGAGGTTTCTTT. The whole variable domain, remainder taken from reference TRBV5-1 and TRBJ1-1, is KAGVTQTPRYLIKTRGQQVTLSCSPISGHRSVSWYQQTPGQGLQFLFEYFSETQRNKGNFPGRFSGRQFSNSRSEMNVSTLELGDSALYLCASSLNGGGGFFGQGTRLTVV.

This chain connects TRBV11-2 to TRBJ2-7, with unresolved D. This CDR3 comprises 14 residues. Germline lookup yields CDR1 SGHAT and CDR2 FQNNGV. V was cut by 3 bases and J by 1 base, with 10 bases left in between. CDR3 in amino acids: CASSFSDGSYEQYF. The DNA for the CDR3 is TGTGCCAGCAGCTTCTCGGACGGATCCTACGAGCAGTACTTC. The full variable domain, rest sourced from reference TRBV11-2 and TRBJ2-7, is EAGVAQSPRYKIIEKRQSVAFWCNPISGHATLYWYQQILGQGPKLLIQFQNNGVVDDSQLPKDRFSAERLKGVDSTLKIQPAKLEDSAVYLCASSFSDGSYEQYFGPGTRLTVT.

The rearrangement links TRBV27 to TRBJ2-7, with 9 bases that match TRBD1. CDR1 and CDR2 from the germline V gene are MNHEY and SMNVEV (reference sequence). The CDR3 runs 16 residues. V lost 8 bases, J lost 1 base, and 12 bases stayed unmatched. CDR3 residues: CASQPLGDRASYEQYF. The CDR3 bases are TGTGCCAGCCAACCATTGGGGGACAGGGCTTCCTACGAGCAGTACTTC.

The J gene is TRBJ1-6, the V gene TRBV2; TRBD1 aligns across 8 bases. J gave up 14 bases and V 6 bases, and 15 bases lay outside the gene matches. CDR3 length equals 15 residues. CDR1 and CDR2 from the germline V gene are SNHLY and FYNNEI. The CDR3 is CASSEDRARGETLHF. The CDR3, as DNA: TGTGCCAGCAGCGAGGACAGGGCGAGGGGGGAGACCCTCCACTTT. Complete variable domain (other parts from reference TRBV2 and TRBJ1-6): EPEVTQTPSHQVTQMGQEVILRCVPISNHLYFYWYRQILGQKVEFLVSFYNNEISEKSEIFDDQFSVERPDGSNFTLKIRSTKLEDSAMYFCASSEDRARGETLHFGNGTRLTVT.

This CDR3 reads CASSVGGTAYGYTF. CDR3 nucleotide sequence: TGTGCCAGCAGCGTAGGTGGGACGGCCTATGGCTACACCTTC. The genes are TRBV9 and TRBJ1-2; the D gene is possibly TRBD1 (5 bases). V shed 0 bases and J shed 4 bases, with 10 bases lying between them. There are 14 residues in the CDR3. Germline CDR1 SGDLS, CDR2 YYNGEE. The full variable domain, its missing parts supplied by reference TRBV9 and TRBJ1-2, is DSGVTQTPKHLITATGQRVTLRCSPRSGDLSVYWYQQSLDQGLQFLIQYYNGEERAKGNILERFSAQQFPDLHSELNLSSLELGDSALYFCASSVGGTAYGYTFGSGTRLTVV.

This clone was recorded a few times. The chain has TRBV5-6 and TRBJ2-7, with 7 bases matching TRBD1. CDR3 length: 14 amino acids. From germline, CDR1 is SGHDT and CDR2 YYEEEE. The V gene end was trimmed by 7 bases and the J gene end by 0 bases; junction bases not matched to a gene: 7. For the CDR3, the DNA is TGTGCCAGCGACCTGACAGGGTCCTCCTACGAGCAGTACTTC. Its translation: CASDLTGSSYEQYF.

The chain couples TRBV7-8 to TRBJ1-1; 10 positions match TRBD1. V was clipped by 2 bases and J by 7 bases; unmatched bases: 7. Germline CDR1 is SGHVS and CDR2 is FQNEAQ. The CDR3 spans 15 residues. The CDR3 DNA is TGTGCCAGCAGCTTAAGGGACAGGGGATGGTATGAAGCTTTCTTT. Its protein is CASSLRDRGWYEAFF. Supplemented by reference TRBV7-8 and TRBJ1-1, the full variable domain reads GAGVSQSPRYKVAKRGQDVALRCDPISGHVSLFWYQQALGQGPEFLTYFQNEAQLDKSGLPSDRFFAERPEGSVSTLKIQRTQQEDSAVYLCASSLRDRGWYEAFFGQGTRLTVV.

Worth noting for this clone: Other DNA sequences in this specimen translate into the identical CDR3. The chain joins TRBV18 to TRBJ1-5; D is unclear. The germline V gene has CDR1 KGHSH and CDR2 LQKENI. V was shortened by 6 bases and J by 0 bases, with 6 bases between the two germline ends. CDR3 length: 13 residues. The CDR3 coding sequence is TGTGCCAGCTCCGTCGATAGCAATCAGCCCCAGCATTTT. It translates to CASSVDSNQPQHF.

The genes are TRBV27 and TRBJ2-7, with TRBD2 matching over 11 bases. This CDR3 has 15 amino acids. V was clipped by 5 bases and J by 3 bases; unmatched bases: 6. Per germline, CDR1 MNHEY and CDR2 SMNVEV (reference sequence). Here the CDR3 reads CASSETSGVIYEQYF. CDR3 nucleotides: TGTGCCAGCAGTGAGACTAGCGGGGTAATCTACGAGCAGTACTTC.

The chain employs TRBV7-2 and TRBJ2-7; D is undetermined. Deletions cut 6 bases from V and 3 bases from J, with 9 bases between. Germline-derived CDR1 and CDR2 are SGHTA and FQGNSA. This CDR3 spans 12 amino acids. As DNA, the CDR3 is TGTGCCAGCAGTCATCCCGGCTACGAGCAGTACTTC. This codes for CASSHPGYEQYF. Full variable domain (remainder filled in from reference TRBV7-2 and TRBJ2-7): GAGVSQSPSNKVTEKGKDVELRCDPISGHTALYWYRQSLGQGLEFLIYFQGNSAPDKSGLPSDRFSAERTGGSVSTLTIQRTQQEDSAVYLCASSHPGYEQYFGPGTRLTVT.

The chain is built from TRBV7-8 and TRBJ2-7, with no clear D. Germline V lookup: CDR1 SGHVS, CDR2 FQNEAQ. The CDR3 consists of 15 residues. Trimming took 2 bases from V and 7 from J, leaving 18 bases between them. The CDR3 sequence: CASSLRIGDFGEQYF. The CDR3 coding sequence is TGTGCCAGCAGCTTACGAATTGGAGATTTTGGTGAGCAGTACTTC.

This clone appeared a single time. The V call is TRBV7-8, the J call TRBJ1-5, with 8 positions matching TRBD1. The CDR3 is 17 amino acids. V lost 4 bases to trimming and J lost 7 bases; unmatched junction nucleotides: 15. Looked up from germline, CDR1 is SGHVS and CDR2 is FQNEAQ. Here the CDR3 reads CASSSRGLGARLQPQHF. As DNA, the CDR3 is TGTGCCAGCAGCTCCAGGGGGCTGGGGGCCCGACTACAGCCCCAGCATTTT.

The chain is built from TRBV28 and TRBJ2-4; D is unclear. V was clipped by 6 bases and J by 0 bases, with 6 bases between them. There are 13 residues in the CDR3. Germline V CDR1 and CDR2: MDHEN, SYDVKM. CDR3 in DNA: TGTGCCAGCAGCAGTCTAGCCAAAAACATTCAGTACTTC. It encodes CASSSLAKNIQYF. Using reference TRBV28 and TRBJ2-4 for the parts outside the CDR3, the full variable domain is DVKVTQSSRYLVKRTGEKVFLECVQDMDHENMFWYRQDPGLGLRLIYFSYDVKMKEKGDIPEGYSVSREKKERFSLILESASTNQTSMYLCASSSLAKNIQYFGAGTRLSVL.

CDR3 residues: CSAAYETQYF. CDR3 coding DNA: TGCAGTGCCGCCTACGAGACCCAGTACTTC. The chain carries TRBV20-1 and TRBJ2-5; D is unclear. The CDR3 sequence is 10 residues long. The germline V gene has CDR1 DFQATT and CDR2 SNEGSKA (reference sequence). The V gene lost 6 bases and the J gene lost 5 bases, with 7 bases spanning the gap.

V usage is TRBV3-1 (or the pseudogene TRBV3-2) and J usage is TRBJ2-3; 9 bases map to TRBD2. The CDR3 runs 19 residues. The J segment lost 0 bases and the V segment lost 0 bases, leaving 10 bases of the junction unmatched. Germline V gives CDR1 LGHDT, CDR2 YNNKEL (reference sequence). The CDR3 protein is CASSQEALAGSTSTDTQYF. CDR3 DNA sequence: TGTGCCAGCAGCCAAGAGGCACTAGCGGGTTCCACTAGCACAGATACGCAGTATTTT.

CDR3 nucleotide sequence: TGTGCCAGCAGGGGACGGTCCCTGAACACTGAAGCTTTCTTT. Its protein is CASRGRSLNTEAFF. V and J are TRBV2 and TRBJ1-1; perhaps TRBD1 as D (5 bases). V lost 6 bases to trimming and J lost 0 bases, with 11 bases between them. Germline-derived CDR1 and CDR2 are SNHLY and FYNNEI. The CDR3 is made up of 14 amino acids.

This chain uses TRBV6-2 or TRBV6-3 with TRBJ1-2, with D unresolved. The CDR3 totals 14 residues. Germline V lookup: CDR1 MNHEY, CDR2 SVGEGT. Between the trimmed V and J ends, which lost 0 bases and 3 bases, there was a span of 8 bases. This CDR3 reads CASSYSSRYYGYTF. The CDR3, as DNA: TGTGCCAGCAGTTACTCGTCCCGGTACTATGGCTACACCTTC.

This sequence joins TRBV20-1 and TRBJ1-1; D not resolved. The CDR3 spans 12 residues. Germline V gene lookup returns CDR1 DFQATT and CDR2 SNEGSKA (reference sequence). With 3 bases removed from V and 11 bases from J, the gap between germline ends came to 16 bases. CDR3 nucleotides: TGCAGTGCTAGTTATAAGCGGGAAAATGCTTTCTTT. Protein product: CSASYKRENAFF.

This clone was counted once. The chain recombines TRBV6-1 with TRBJ2-1, with no clear D. The CDR3 runs 13 residues. V gave up 6 bases and J gave up 8 bases, with 14 bases separating them. CDR1 is MNHNS and CDR2 is SASEGT in the germline V gene. The CDR3 loop reads CASSLGAWDEQFF. DNA for the CDR3: TGTGCCAGCAGCCTAGGCGCCTGGGATGAGCAGTTCTTC.

The CDR3, as DNA: TGTGCCAGCAGCTTCCGGCGGGGGCGCACAGATACGCAGTATTTT. Translating it yields CASSFRRGRTDTQYF. The chain joins TRBV11-2 to TRBJ2-3; tentative D call: TRBD2 (7 bases). This CDR3 is built from 15 residues. The germline V and J ends were trimmed by 3 bases and 1 base, with 11 bases remaining between them. Germline CDR1 SGHAT, CDR2 FQNNGV.

The chain uses TRBV4-2 and TRBJ1-5; D not resolved. CDR1 is LGHNA and CDR2 is YNFKEQ in the germline V gene. This CDR3 is built from 14 residues. Trimming removed 6 bases from V and 2 bases from J, with 11 bases in between. The CDR3 region has the DNA TGTGCCAGCAGGCCTGACGTTGGCAATCAGCCCCAGCATTTT. Its translation: CASRPDVGNQPQHF.

The V gene is TRBV19, the J gene TRBJ2-7; 13 nucleotides line up with TRBD2. CDR3 length: 18 residues. Germline V gene data show CDR1 as LNHDA and CDR2 as SQIVND (reference sequence). The V and J ends lost 3 bases and 5 bases, in that order; junction bases with no gene match: 13. CDR3 region: CASSIASPGLAGSHEQYF. The CDR3 DNA sequence: TGTGCCAGTAGTATCGCCTCTCCGGGACTAGCGGGATCCCACGAGCAGTACTTC.

This clone was counted once. This rearrangement joins TRBV12-5 to TRBJ1-1; no definite D call. The CDR3 spans 10 residues. CDR1 is LGHNT, CDR2 FRNRAP, per germline. The V end was cut by 6 bases, the J end by 10 bases, with 9 bases between. The CDR3 nucleotides read TGTGCTAGTGGAACGGGTCGAGCTTTCTTT. Its protein product is CASGTGRAFF.

This rearrangement joins TRBV6-1 to TRBJ1-1, with D possibly TRBD1 on 6 matching bases. The CDR3 has 16 residues. Trimming pared 4 bases from V and 5 bases from J, leaving 20 bases between. CDR1 is MNHNS, CDR2 SASEGT, per germline. CDR3: CASSAVGGPGLTEAFF. CDR3 DNA sequence: TGTGCCAGCAGTGCCGTGGGGGGCCCCGGTCTTACTGAAGCTTTCTTT.

This rearrangement joins TRBV19 to TRBJ2-4; TRBD2 might be the D (5 bases). This CDR3 contains 14 residues. CDR1 is LNHDA and CDR2 is SQIVND in the germline V gene (reference sequence). Trimming took off 1 base at V and 11 bases at J, with 15 bases between the two ends. The CDR3, as DNA: TGTGCCAGTAGTATAGGACTACTAATAGGATTTCAGTACTTC. Its translation: CASSIGLLIGFQYF.